This section outlines one T cell receptor beta chain sequence together with its context. Its antigen is currently unknown. These data come from a study of response to subunit inactivated influenza vaccine. Whole-study results and caveats: Each seasonal influenza vaccination recruits few new T cells, the authors suggested.

TCRdb processed the RT-PCR reads anew with MiXCR; each CDR3 protein has one entry. The table records approximately 730,000 distinct CDR3 sequences, over 11% of them present only once. The V gene end was trimmed by 3 bases and the J gene end by 4 bases; junction bases not matched to a gene: 7. This CDR3 contains 14 residues. Germline-derived CDR1 and CDR2 are DFQATT and SNEGSKA (reference sequence). The chain links TRBV20-1 to TRBJ2-3, with 7 nucleotides matching TRBD1. The sequencing used PBMCs from blood, collected approximately 15 days before vaccination. This clonotype originated in a man between 45 and 60 years old who received an inactivated influenza vaccine. In DNA, the CDR3 is TGCAGTGCTAGGCAGGGGGTGAGGGCAGATACGCAGTATTTT. This translates into CSARQGVRADTQYF.